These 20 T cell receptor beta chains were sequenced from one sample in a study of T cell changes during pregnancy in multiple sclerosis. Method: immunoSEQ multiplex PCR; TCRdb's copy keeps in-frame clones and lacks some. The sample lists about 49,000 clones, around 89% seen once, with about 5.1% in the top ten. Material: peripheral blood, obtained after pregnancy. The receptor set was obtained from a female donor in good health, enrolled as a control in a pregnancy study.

DNA for the CDR3: TGCGCCAGCAGCTTGGGGGAGGCCTACAATGAGCAGTTCTTC. This gives the protein CASSLGEAYNEQFF. The chain uses TRBV5-1 and TRBJ2-1; tentative D call: TRBD2 (6 bases). Germline-derived CDR1 and CDR2 are SGHRS and YFSETQ. V was trimmed by 0 bases and J by 2 bases, leaving 6 bases between them. The CDR3 contains 14 residues. Combining the CDR3 with reference TRBV5-1 and TRBJ2-1 gives the whole variable domain KAGVTQTPRYLIKTRGQQVTLSCSPISGHRSVSWYQQTPGQGLQFLFEYFSETQRNKGNFPGRFSGRQFSNSRSEMNVSTLELGDSALYLCASSLGEAYNEQFFGPGTRLTVL.

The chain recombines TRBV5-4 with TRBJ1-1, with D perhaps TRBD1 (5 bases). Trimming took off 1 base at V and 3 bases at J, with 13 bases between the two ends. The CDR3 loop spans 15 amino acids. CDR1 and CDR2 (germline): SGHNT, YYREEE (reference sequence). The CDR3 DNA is TGTGCCAGCAGCTTGTGGGGCAACATCTACACTGAAGCTTTCTTT. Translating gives CASSLWGNIYTEAFF.

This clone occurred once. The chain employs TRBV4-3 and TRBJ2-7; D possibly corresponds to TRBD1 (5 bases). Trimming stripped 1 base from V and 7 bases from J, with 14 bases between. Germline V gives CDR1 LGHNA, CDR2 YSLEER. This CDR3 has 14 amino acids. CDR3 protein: CASSQVGRVWEQYF. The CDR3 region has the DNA TGCGCCAGCAGCCAAGTAGGCAGGGTCTGGGAGCAGTACTTC.

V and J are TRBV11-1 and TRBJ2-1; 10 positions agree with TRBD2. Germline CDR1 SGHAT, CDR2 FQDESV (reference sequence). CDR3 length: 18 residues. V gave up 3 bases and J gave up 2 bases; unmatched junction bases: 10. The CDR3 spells CASSFISSGRIPYNEQFF. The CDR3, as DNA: TGTGCCAGCAGCTTCATATCTAGCGGGAGAATCCCCTACAATGAGCAGTTCTTC.

For the CDR3, the DNA is TGTGCCAGCAGCTTCCTGGACAGTAACACTGAAGCTTTCTTT. It codes for CASSFLDSNTEAFF. The chain uses TRBV7-8 and TRBJ1-1, with D possibly matching TRBD1 (6 bases). The V and J ends lost 3 bases and 2 bases respectively, with 10 bases between them. The CDR3 sequence is 14 residues long. CDR1 is SGHVS, CDR2 FQNEAQ, per germline.

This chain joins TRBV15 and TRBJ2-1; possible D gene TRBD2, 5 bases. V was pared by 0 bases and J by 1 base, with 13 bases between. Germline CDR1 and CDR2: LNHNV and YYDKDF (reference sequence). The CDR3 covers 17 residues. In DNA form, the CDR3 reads TGTGCCACCAGCAGAGATCCCCCGGGGAGTTCCTACAATGAGCAGTTCTTC. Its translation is CATSRDPPGSSYNEQFF.

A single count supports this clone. The CDR3 sequence is CASSQDNPYRNEQFF. The CDR3 nucleotides are TGCGCCAGCAGCCAAGACAATCCCTACAGGAATGAGCAGTTCTTC. The genes are TRBV4-1 and TRBJ2-1; D is perhaps TRBD1 (5 bases). CDR1 is MGHRA, CDR2 YSYEKL, per germline. This CDR3 spans 15 amino acids. With 0 bases removed from V and 7 bases from J, the gap between germline ends came to 13 bases.

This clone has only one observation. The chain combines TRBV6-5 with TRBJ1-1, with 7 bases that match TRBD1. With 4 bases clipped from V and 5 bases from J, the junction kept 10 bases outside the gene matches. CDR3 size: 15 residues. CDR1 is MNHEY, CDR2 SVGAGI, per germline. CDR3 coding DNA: TGTGCCAGCAGTTTAAGGACAGGAACCTATACTGAAGCTTTCTTT. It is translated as CASSLRTGTYTEAFF.

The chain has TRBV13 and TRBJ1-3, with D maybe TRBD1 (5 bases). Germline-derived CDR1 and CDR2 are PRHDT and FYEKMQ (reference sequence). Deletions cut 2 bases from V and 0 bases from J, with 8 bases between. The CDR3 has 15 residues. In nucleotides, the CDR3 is TGTGCCAGCAGCTTAAGGGGCAACTCTGGAAACACCATATATTTT. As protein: CASSLRGNSGNTIYF.

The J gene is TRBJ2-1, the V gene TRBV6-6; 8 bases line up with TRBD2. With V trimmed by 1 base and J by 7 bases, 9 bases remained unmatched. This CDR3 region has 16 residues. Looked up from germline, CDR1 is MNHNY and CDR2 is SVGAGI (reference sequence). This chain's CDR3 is CASSYFATGRGNEQFF. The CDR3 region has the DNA TGTGCCAGCAGTTACTTCGCTACCGGGAGGGGAAATGAGCAGTTCTTC.

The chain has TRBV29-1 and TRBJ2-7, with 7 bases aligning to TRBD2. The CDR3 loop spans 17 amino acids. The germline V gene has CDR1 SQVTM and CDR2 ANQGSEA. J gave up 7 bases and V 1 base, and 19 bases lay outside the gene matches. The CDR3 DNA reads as TGCAGCGTTGAAGGTCCGGCTAGCGGAGAAAGCCTGTGGGAGCAGTACTTC. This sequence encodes CSVEGPASGESLWEQYF.

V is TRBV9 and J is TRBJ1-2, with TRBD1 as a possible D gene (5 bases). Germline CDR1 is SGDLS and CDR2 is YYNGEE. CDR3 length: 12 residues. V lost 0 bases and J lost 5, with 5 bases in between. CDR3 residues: CASSVGQYGYTF. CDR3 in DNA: TGTGCCAGCAGCGTAGGACAGTATGGCTACACCTTC.

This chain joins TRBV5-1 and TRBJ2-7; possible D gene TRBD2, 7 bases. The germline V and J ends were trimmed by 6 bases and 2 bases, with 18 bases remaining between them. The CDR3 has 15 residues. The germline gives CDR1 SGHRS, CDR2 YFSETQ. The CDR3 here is CASTFGGAGPYEQYF. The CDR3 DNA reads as TGCGCCAGCACCTTTGGGGGGGCTGGCCCCTACGAGCAGTACTTC.

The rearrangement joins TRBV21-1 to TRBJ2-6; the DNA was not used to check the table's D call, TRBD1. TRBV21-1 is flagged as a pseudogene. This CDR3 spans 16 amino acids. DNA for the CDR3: TGTGCCAGCAGCAAGGCACCGTTCAAGGGGGCCAACGTCCTGACTTTC. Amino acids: CASSKAPFKGANVLTF.

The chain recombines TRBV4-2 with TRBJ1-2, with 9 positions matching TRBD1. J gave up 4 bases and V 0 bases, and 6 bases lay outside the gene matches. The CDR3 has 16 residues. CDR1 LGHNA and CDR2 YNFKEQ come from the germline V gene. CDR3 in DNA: TGTGCCAGCAGCCAAGACCGGGGGACAGGGCCCTATGGCTACACCTTC. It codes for CASSQDRGTGPYGYTF.

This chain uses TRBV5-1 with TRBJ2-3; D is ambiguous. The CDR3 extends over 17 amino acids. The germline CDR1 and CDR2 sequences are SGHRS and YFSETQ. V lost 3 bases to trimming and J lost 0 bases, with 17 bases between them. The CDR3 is CASSSMGRFTSTDTQYF. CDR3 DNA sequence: TGCGCCAGCAGCTCGATGGGCAGGTTCACGAGCACAGATACGCAGTATTTT.

The DNA for the CDR3 is TGTGCCAGCTTGGAGTTGTATGGCTACACCTTC. Translated: CASLELYGYTF. The chain combines TRBV5-8 with TRBJ1-2, with D unresolved. From germline, CDR1 is SGHTS and CDR2 YDEGEE. The V end was cut by 7 bases, the J end by 5 bases, with 9 bases between. The CDR3 runs to 11 residues.

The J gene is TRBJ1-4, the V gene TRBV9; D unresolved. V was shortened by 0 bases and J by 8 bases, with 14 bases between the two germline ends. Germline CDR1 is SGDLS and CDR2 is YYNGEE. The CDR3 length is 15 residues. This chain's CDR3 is CASSVDPGSSEKLFF. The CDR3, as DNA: TGTGCCAGCAGCGTAGACCCAGGAAGCTCCGAAAAACTGTTTTTT.

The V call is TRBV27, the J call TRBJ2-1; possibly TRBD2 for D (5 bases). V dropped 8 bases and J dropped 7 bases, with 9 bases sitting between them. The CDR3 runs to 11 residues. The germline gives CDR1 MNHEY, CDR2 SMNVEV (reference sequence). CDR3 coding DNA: TGTGCCAGCGTTAAGCGGAATGAGCAGTTCTTC. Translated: CASVKRNEQFF.

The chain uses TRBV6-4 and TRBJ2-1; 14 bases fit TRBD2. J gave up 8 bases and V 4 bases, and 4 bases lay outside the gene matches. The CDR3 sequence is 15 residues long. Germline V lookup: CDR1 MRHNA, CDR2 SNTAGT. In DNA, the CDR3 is TGTGCCAGCAGTGCCGGGACTAGCGGGGGAGATGAGCAGTTCTTC. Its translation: CASSAGTSGGDEQFF.